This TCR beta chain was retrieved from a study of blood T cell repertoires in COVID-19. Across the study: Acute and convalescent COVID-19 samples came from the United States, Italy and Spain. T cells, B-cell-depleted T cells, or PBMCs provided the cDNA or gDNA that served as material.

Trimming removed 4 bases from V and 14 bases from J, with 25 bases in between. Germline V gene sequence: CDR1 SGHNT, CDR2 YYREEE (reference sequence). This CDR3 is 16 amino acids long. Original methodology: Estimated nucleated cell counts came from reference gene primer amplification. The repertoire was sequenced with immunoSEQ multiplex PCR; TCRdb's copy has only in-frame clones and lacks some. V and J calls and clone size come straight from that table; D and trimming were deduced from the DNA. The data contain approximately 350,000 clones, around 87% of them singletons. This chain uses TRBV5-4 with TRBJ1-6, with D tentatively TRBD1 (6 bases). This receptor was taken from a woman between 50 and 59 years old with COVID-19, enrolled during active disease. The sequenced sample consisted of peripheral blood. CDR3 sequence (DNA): TGTGCCAGCAGCCTCCGGACCGGGACACCCGCTGCAGCCCTCCACTTT. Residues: CASSLRTGTPAAALHF.